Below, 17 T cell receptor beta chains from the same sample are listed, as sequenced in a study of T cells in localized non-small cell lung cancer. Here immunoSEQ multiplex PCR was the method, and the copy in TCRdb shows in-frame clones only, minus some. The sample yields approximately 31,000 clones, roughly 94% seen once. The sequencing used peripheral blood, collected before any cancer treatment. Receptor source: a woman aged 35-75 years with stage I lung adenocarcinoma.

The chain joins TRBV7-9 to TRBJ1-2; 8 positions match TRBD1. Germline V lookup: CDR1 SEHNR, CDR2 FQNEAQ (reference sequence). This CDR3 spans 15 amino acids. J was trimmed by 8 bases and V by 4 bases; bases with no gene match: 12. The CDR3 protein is CASSYATRGQGGYTF. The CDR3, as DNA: TGTGCCAGCAGCTATGCAACCAGGGGGCAGGGCGGCTACACCTTC.

The CDR3 region has the DNA TGTGCCAGTAGTGTAGGACAGGGCGGGCAGCCCCAGCATTTT. Amino acids: CASSVGQGGQPQHF. This chain connects TRBV19 to TRBJ1-5; 8 bases line up with TRBD1. The CDR3 runs to 14 residues. In germline, CDR1 is LNHDA, CDR2 SQIVND (reference sequence). Trimming at V came to 5 bases and at J to 7 bases, leaving 7 bases not matched to a gene.

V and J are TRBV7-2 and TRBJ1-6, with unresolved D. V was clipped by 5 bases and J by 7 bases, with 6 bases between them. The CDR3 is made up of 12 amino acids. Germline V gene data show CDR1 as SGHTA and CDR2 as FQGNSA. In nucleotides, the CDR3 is TGTGCCAGCAGCGCAGCGAATTCACCCCTCCACTTT. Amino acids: CASSAANSPLHF.

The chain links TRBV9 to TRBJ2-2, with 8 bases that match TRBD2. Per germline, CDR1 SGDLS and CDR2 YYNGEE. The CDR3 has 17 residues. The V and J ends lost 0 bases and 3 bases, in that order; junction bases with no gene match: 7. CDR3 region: CASSVASIAGYTGELFF. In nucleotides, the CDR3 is TGTGCCAGCAGCGTAGCTTCCATAGCGGGGTACACCGGGGAGCTGTTTTTT.

CDR3 loop: CASRVWGPQETQYF. The CDR3 nucleotides read TGTGCCAGCAGGGTATGGGGGCCACAAGAGACCCAGTACTTC. The chain has TRBV6-1 and TRBJ2-5; perhaps TRBD1 as D (6 bases). The CDR3 spans 14 residues. The V and J ends lost 6 bases and 2 bases respectively, with 13 bases between them. Germline V CDR1 and CDR2: MNHNS, SASEGT.

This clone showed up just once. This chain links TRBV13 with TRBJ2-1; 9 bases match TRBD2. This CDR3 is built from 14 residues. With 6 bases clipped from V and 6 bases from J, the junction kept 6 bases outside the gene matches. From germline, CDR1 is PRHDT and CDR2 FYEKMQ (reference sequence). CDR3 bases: TGTGCCAGCAGTTACCTAGCGGGAATCAATGAGCAGTTCTTC. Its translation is CASSYLAGINEQFF.

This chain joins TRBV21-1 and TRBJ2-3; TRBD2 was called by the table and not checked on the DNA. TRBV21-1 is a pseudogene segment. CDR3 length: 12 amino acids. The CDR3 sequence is CARSLPTDTQYF. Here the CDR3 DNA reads TGTGCCAGATCTCTACCCACAGATACGCAGTATTTT.

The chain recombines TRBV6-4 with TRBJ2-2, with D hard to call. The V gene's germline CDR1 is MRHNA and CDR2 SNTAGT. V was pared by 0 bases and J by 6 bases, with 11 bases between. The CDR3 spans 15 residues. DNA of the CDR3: TGTGCCAGCAGTGACTCGAATTACCGTCCCGGGGAGCTGTTTTTT. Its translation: CASSDSNYRPGELFF.

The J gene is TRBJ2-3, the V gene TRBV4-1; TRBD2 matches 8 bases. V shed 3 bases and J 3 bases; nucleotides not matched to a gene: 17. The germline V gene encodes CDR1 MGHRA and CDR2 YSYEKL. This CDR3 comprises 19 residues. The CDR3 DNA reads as TGCGCCAGCAGCCAGGCCATCGGGGGGGGGCCGTATTTAACAGATACGCAGTATTTT. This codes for CASSQAIGGGPYLTDTQYF.

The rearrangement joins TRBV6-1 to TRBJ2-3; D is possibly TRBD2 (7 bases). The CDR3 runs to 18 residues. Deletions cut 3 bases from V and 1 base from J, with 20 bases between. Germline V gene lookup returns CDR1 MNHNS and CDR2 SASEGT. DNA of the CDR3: TGTGCCAGCAGTGAGGGCCTAGGGGGGGTGAAACGCACAGATACGCAGTATTTT. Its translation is CASSEGLGGVKRTDTQYF.

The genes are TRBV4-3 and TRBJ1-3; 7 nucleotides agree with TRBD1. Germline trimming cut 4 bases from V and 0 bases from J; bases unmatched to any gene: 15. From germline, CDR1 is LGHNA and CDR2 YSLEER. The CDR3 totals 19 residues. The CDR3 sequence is CASSRHSGTARSSGNTIYF. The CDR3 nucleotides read TGCGCCAGCAGCCGCCATAGCGGGACAGCTAGGAGCTCTGGAAACACCATATATTTT.

CDR3 nucleotide sequence: TGTGCCAGCAGCTCATGGACAGACAGGGGGGGCTACGAGCAGTACTTC. This gives the protein CASSSWTDRGGYEQYF. V is TRBV11-3 and J is TRBJ2-7; 9 bases align to TRBD1. Germline values: CDR1 SGHNT, CDR2 YENEEA. The CDR3 is 16 residues long. J lost 3 bases, V lost 4 bases, and 10 bases had no gene match.

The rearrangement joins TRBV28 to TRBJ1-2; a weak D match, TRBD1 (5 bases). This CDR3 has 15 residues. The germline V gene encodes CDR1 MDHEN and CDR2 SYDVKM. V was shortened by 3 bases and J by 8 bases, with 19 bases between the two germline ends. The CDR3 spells CASSFSPGSARGYTF. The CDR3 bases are TGTGCCAGCAGTTTTTCCCCAGGGTCGGCGCGCGGCTACACCTTC.

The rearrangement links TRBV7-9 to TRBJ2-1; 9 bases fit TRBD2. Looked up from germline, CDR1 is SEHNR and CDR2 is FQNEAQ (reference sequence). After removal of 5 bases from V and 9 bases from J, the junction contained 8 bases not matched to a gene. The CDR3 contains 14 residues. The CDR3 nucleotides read TGTGCCAGCAGCAACAGCGGGGGGCTCGGTGAGCAGTTCTTC. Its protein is CASSNSGGLGEQFF.

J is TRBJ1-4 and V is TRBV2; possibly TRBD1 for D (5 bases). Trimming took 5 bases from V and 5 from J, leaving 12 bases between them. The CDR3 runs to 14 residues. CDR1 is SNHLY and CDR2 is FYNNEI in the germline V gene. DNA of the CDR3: TGTGCCAGCAGTTCCGGGACGTCGAATGAAAAACTGTTTTTT. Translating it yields CASSSGTSNEKLFF.

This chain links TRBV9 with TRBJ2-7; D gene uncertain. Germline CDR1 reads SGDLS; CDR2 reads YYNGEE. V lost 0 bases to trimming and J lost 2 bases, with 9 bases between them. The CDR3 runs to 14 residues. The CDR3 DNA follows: TGTGCCAGCAGCGTAGGTCCCCTGACCTACGAGCAGTACTTC. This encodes CASSVGPLTYEQYF.

The CDR3 is CASSLAGLVNEKLFF. The CDR3 coding sequence is TGTGCCAGCAGCTTAGCTGGTCTCGTAAATGAAAAACTGTTTTTT. This chain links TRBV7-2 with TRBJ1-4; D gene uncertain. Between the trimmed V and J ends, which lost 0 bases and 5 bases, there was a span of 10 bases. This CDR3 spans 15 amino acids. CDR1 and CDR2 from the germline V gene are SGHTA and FQGNSA.